A selection of T cell receptor beta chains follows, all from one sample in a study of T-cell memory formation after mild COVID-19. TCRdb reprocessed the 5' RACE reads via MiXCR and lists one record per CDR3 protein. There are about 610,000 distinct CDR3 sequences in the sample; approximately 15% occur only once, and roughly 8.2% lies in the top ten. The specimen sequenced was PBMCs or a T cell subset sorted from them (not recorded which). These receptors came from an adult woman who had mild COVID-19 (a few samples of this study predate the infection). Cell type and time point are not known. CDR3s include the opening cysteine and the closing phenylalanine or tryptophan. The order of the fields is J gene, clone size, CDR3 length, V gene, D gene, CDR3 DNA, CDR3 protein. The D gene is left open where the match is weak. Only part of the rows carry a size: once, few, many, or a class if the clone is expanded.

j_call: TRBJ1-6
clone_size: few
cdr3_length: 15
v_call: TRBV19
d_call: -
cdr3_nt: TGTGCCAGTAGCACCTTCAGGGACCGAAAGTCACCCCTCCACTTT
cdr3_aa: CASSTFRDRKSPLHF

j_call: TRBJ2-7
clone_size: few
cdr3_length: 13
v_call: TRBV2
d_call: TRBD1
cdr3_nt: TGTGCCAGCAGGGAACAGGGGATCTACGAGCAGTACTTC
cdr3_aa: CASREQGIYEQYF

j_call: TRBJ1-1
clone_size: -
cdr3_length: 12
v_call: TRBV4-3
d_call: -
cdr3_nt: TGCGCCAGCAGCCAGGGATTCTCTGAAGCTTTCTTT
cdr3_aa: CASSQGFSEAFF

j_call: TRBJ2-5
clone_size: -
cdr3_length: 14
v_call: TRBV24-1
d_call: TRBD1
cdr3_nt: TGTGCCACCAGTGATGACAGGGTCCAAGAGACCCAGTACTTC
cdr3_aa: CATSDDRVQETQYF

j_call: TRBJ2-1
clone_size: -
cdr3_length: 13
v_call: TRBV5-1
d_call: -
cdr3_nt: TGCGCCAGCAGAGGGCCAGGGGACAATGAGCAGTTCTTC
cdr3_aa: CASRGPGDNEQFF

j_call: TRBJ1-1
clone_size: few
cdr3_length: 14
v_call: TRBV24-1
d_call: -
cdr3_nt: TGTGCCACCAGTGACGTGGGGGGCAGGGGTGAAGCTTTCTTT
cdr3_aa: CATSDVGGRGEAFF

j_call: TRBJ2-7
clone_size: -
cdr3_length: 15
v_call: TRBV7-8
d_call: TRBD2
cdr3_nt: TGTGCCAGCAGCTTAGCCAGGACTAGCGACTACGAGCAGTACTTC
cdr3_aa: CASSLARTSDYEQYF

j_call: TRBJ2-7
clone_size: -
cdr3_length: 13
v_call: TRBV19
d_call: TRBD1
cdr3_nt: TGTGCCAGTAGCGGGACAGGGTATTACGAGCAGTACTTC
cdr3_aa: CASSGTGYYEQYF

j_call: TRBJ2-1
clone_size: -
cdr3_length: 17
v_call: TRBV12-3/TRBV12-4
d_call: TRBD1
cdr3_nt: TGTGCCAGCAGTCACGGAGGACAGGGTAAGGCCTACAATGAGCAGTTCTTC
cdr3_aa: CASSHGGQGKAYNEQFF

j_call: TRBJ2-3
clone_size: few
cdr3_length: 16
v_call: TRBV15
d_call: -
cdr3_nt: TGTGCCACCAGCAGAGATCGAGGACAGCGCACAGATACGCAGTATTTT
cdr3_aa: CATSRDRGQRTDTQYF

j_call: TRBJ2-1
clone_size: -
cdr3_length: 15
v_call: TRBV12-3/TRBV12-4
d_call: -
cdr3_nt: TGTGCCAGCAGCCCTGTGGTCCCTTGGGGGAATGAGCAGTTCTTC
cdr3_aa: CASSPVVPWGNEQFF

j_call: TRBJ2-2
clone_size: -
cdr3_length: 17
v_call: TRBV6-5
d_call: TRBD1
cdr3_nt: TGTGCCAGCAGCAAGGGACAGGGGCCTGCTCGAACCGGGGAGCTGTTTTTT
cdr3_aa: CASSKGQGPARTGELFF